This T cell receptor beta chain came from a study of control samples from healthy donors and cancer patients. V lost 4 bases and J lost 3, with 13 bases in between. The CDR3 is 14 amino acids. Germline CDR1 reads SGHKS; CDR2 reads YYEKEE (reference sequence). The assay was immunoSEQ multiplex PCR, and TCRdb's table has in-frame clones only and misses some. The table shows about 76,000 clones, with about 89% occurring only once. The V and J genes are TRBV5-5 and TRBJ2-5; the D is unclear. The clonotype comes from a woman between 45 and 60 years old with colorectal cancer. The material sequenced was PBMCs. For the CDR3, the DNA is TGTGCCAGCAGCAATTTCCAGGATAAAGAGACCCAGTACTTC. Translated: CASSNFQDKETQYF.